A selection of T cell receptor beta chains follows, all from one sample in a study of blood T cell repertoires in COVID-19. This table comes from immunoSEQ multiplex PCR, and its TCRdb copy is limited to in-frame clones, with some not included. The sample contains under 250,000 clones, roughly four fifths of which appear only once. Sequenced material: PBMCs or T cells enriched from blood (not recorded which). The origin of the receptors is a woman aged 55-70 years who had recovered from COVID-19. Both conserved end residues are part of each CDR3. The order of the fields is D gene, V gene, J gene, clone size, CDR3 length, CDR3 protein, CDR3 DNA. D genes are given only for firm matches. Some rows mark clone size as missing; the rest say once, few, many or name a class of expanded clone.

>.|TRBV4-1|TRBJ2-7|.|16
CASSQDLSTYRYEQYF
TGCGCCAGCAGCCAAGATCTTTCGACTTACCGCTACGAGCAGTACTTC
>.|TRBV18|TRBJ1-6|.|16
CASSQDSSSYNSPLHF
TGTGCCAGCTCCCAAGACAGTAGCTCCTATAATTCACCCCTCCACTTT
>.|TRBV7-6|TRBJ1-4|.|15
CASSFGRGGYEKLFF
TGTGCCAGCAGCTTCGGTAGGGGGGGCTATGAAAAACTGTTTTTT
>TRBD1|TRBV6-4|TRBJ2-3|many|14
CASSDGQGADTQYF
TGTGCCAGCAGTGACGGACAGGGGGCAGATACGCAGTATTTT
>.|TRBV3-1/TRBV3-2|TRBJ1-2|.|13
CASSPRGSGGYTF
TGTGCCAGCAGCCCGAGGGGGAGCGGAGGCTACACCTTC
>.|TRBV18|TRBJ2-7|.|14
CASSLGTGGYEQYF
TGTGCCAGCTCACTTGGGACTGGGGGCTACGAGCAGTACTTC
>TRBD2|TRBV5-1|TRBJ2-2|.|14
CASSGGVLTGELFF
TGCGCCAGCAGCGGGGGGGTTCTCACCGGGGAGCTGTTTTTT
>TRBD2|TRBV4-2|TRBJ2-3|.|19
CASSQVWLGTSGGTDTQYF
TGTGCCAGCAGCCAAGTTTGGCTCGGGACTAGTGGGGGCACAGATACGCAGTATTTT
>.|TRBV21-1|TRBJ1-1|.|15
CARLLGARKNTEAFF
TGTGCCAGACTCTTGGGGGCGCGGAAGAACACTGAAGCTTTCTTT
>TRBD1|TRBV19|TRBJ1-6|.|14
CASSEGQARSPLHF
TGTGCCAGTAGCGAAGGACAGGCAAGATCACCCCTCCACTTT